This T cell receptor beta chain was identified in a study of shared clonotypes between healthy human individuals. As for the study in general: The study drew on two women and a few men aged 18 to 49 as donors. Each donor contributed plates that comprised three CD4 naive, three CD4 memory, two CD8 naive and one CD8 memory.

This CDR3 is 16 amino acids long. Germline loops: CDR1 LNHDA, CDR2 SQIVND (reference sequence). Trimming removed 5 bases from V and 5 bases from J; junction bases left unmatched: 13. This clone was found once. This table comes from immunoSEQ multiplex PCR, and its TCRdb copy is limited to in-frame clones, with some not included. The table lists 1.5 million to 2.5 million clones, about 95% of them singletons. CD45RO-negative, CCR7-selected cells formed the naive CD8 fraction, which excluded terminally differentiated effector memory CD45RA+ cells. The clonotype comes from a man aged 18 to 29 in good health. Input material: naive CD8+ T cells sorted from blood. The chain has TRBV19 and TRBJ1-2; 8 positions agree with TRBD1. CDR3 in amino acids: CASSLHSRTGPYGYTF. The DNA of the CDR3 is TGTGCCAGTAGTCTTCACTCCCGGACAGGGCCGTATGGCTACACCTTC.